Following are 8 T cell receptor beta chains from one sample sequenced in a study of shared clonotypes between healthy human individuals. Using immunoSEQ multiplex PCR, the repertoire was profiled, and TCRdb retains in-frame clones only, with some absent. The table lists more than 500,000 clones, approximately 95% of them singletons, with about 0.11% in the top ten. The naive CD8 subset, CD45RO-negative cells positively selected for CCR7, excluded terminally differentiated effector memory CD45RA+ cells. Specimen: naive CD8+ T cells sorted from blood. These receptor sequences come from a woman aged 25 to 39 in good health.

The V and J genes are TRBV6-4 and TRBJ2-7; D not certain. V was cut by 4 bases and J by 3 bases, with 13 bases left in between. CDR3 size: 14 residues. Germline V CDR1 and CDR2: MRHNA, SNTAGT. Written as DNA, the CDR3 is TGTGCCAGCAGTGGTACTACGTCCTTCTACGAGCAGTACTTC. Amino acids: CASSGTTSFYEQYF.

The chain has TRBV7-9 and TRBJ1-1, with D possibly TRBD1 on 5 matching bases. Trimming stripped 5 bases from V and 4 bases from J, with 8 bases between. Germline CDR1 and CDR2: SEHNR and FQNEAQ (reference sequence). The CDR3 spans 12 residues. The CDR3 protein is CASSPTATEAFF. The CDR3 nucleotides are TGTGCCAGCAGCCCGACAGCCACTGAAGCTTTCTTT.

This clone was counted a single time. CDR3 residues: CASSHPRFLRGLNGYTF. Written as DNA, the CDR3 is TGTGCCAGCAGCCATCCCCGTTTCTTGCGTGGCCTCAATGGCTACACCTTC. The chain is built from TRBV5-8 and TRBJ1-2, with D unclear. This CDR3 has 17 amino acids. Germline values: CDR1 SGHTS, CDR2 YDEGEE. The V end lost 4 bases, the J end lost 6 bases, and 25 bases lay between the germline ends.

V usage is TRBV7-9 and J usage is TRBJ2-7; no clear D. V gave up 3 bases and J gave up 0 bases, with 15 bases separating them. The CDR3 runs 16 residues. Germline lookup yields CDR1 SEHNR and CDR2 FQNEAQ (reference sequence). CDR3 coding DNA: TGTGCCAGCAGCTTGAATTTTGGGGTTCCCTCCTACGAGCAGTACTTC. Translation gives CASSLNFGVPSYEQYF.

The chain uses TRBV25-1 and TRBJ1-1; D is unresolved. CDR3 length: 11 residues. Per the germline V gene, CDR1 is MGHDK and CDR2 is SYGVNS. V was shortened by 4 bases and J by 7 bases, with 7 bases between the two germline ends. This CDR3 is CASSGLVEAFF. DNA for the CDR3: TGTGCCAGCAGTGGACTGGTTGAAGCTTTCTTT.

The rearrangement links TRBV29-1 to TRBJ1-3, with D hard to call. Germline-derived CDR1 and CDR2 are SQVTM and ANQGSEA. This CDR3 is built from 13 residues. Trimming took 5 bases from V and 0 from J, leaving 8 bases between them. The CDR3 region is CSVTDSSGNTIYF. As DNA, the CDR3 is TGCAGCGTTACGGATAGCTCTGGAAACACCATATATTTT.

CDR3 region: CSVETKSSYEQYF. DNA of the CDR3: TGCAGCGTCGAAACCAAGAGCTCCTACGAGCAGTACTTC. J is TRBJ2-5 and V is TRBV29-1, with unresolved D. The DNA end is more similar to TRBJ2-7, so the J call may be wrong. Germline V gene data show CDR1 as SQVTM and CDR2 as ANQGSEA. This CDR3 contains 13 residues.

The chain links TRBV7-2 to TRBJ2-6, with D unresolved. From germline, CDR1 is SGHTA and CDR2 FQGNSA. The V gene lost 5 bases and the J gene lost 0 bases, with 14 bases spanning the gap. The CDR3 is 17 residues long. The CDR3 DNA sequence: TGTGCCAGCAGCGGGCAGGTTCTGGGCTCTGGGGCCAACGTCCTGACTTTC. The encoded protein is CASSGQVLGSGANVLTF.